This passage covers 32 T cell receptor beta chains from one sample sequenced in a study of T cell responses to AZD1222 COVID-19 vaccine. Produced via immunoSEQ multiplex PCR; TCRdb's table is partial and in-frame only. The sample lists 150,000 or so clones, roughly nine tenths occurring once. The sequencing here drew on peripheral blood, taken on day 0 of AZD1222 vaccination. These receptors all stem from an adult in good health.

The chain links TRBV6-1 to TRBJ2-2; no firm D call. The CDR3 contains 14 residues. Deletions cut 1 base from V and 5 bases from J, with 8 bases between. Germline CDR1 and CDR2: MNHNS and SASEGT. The CDR3 loop reads CASSEVVSTGELFF. The CDR3 DNA reads TGTGCCAGCAGTGAAGTTGTATCTACCGGGGAGCTGTTTTTT.

The chain uses TRBV9 and TRBJ2-7; TRBD2 aligns across 9 bases. Germline V lookup: CDR1 SGDLS, CDR2 YYNGEE. The CDR3 covers 15 residues. J was trimmed by 7 bases and V by 1 base; bases with no gene match: 9. The CDR3 here is CASSVRASGTGEQYF. In nucleotides, the CDR3 is TGTGCCAGCAGCGTACGGGCTAGCGGGACGGGGGAGCAGTACTTC.

The chain recombines TRBV10-2 with TRBJ1-6, with D possibly matching TRBD1 (5 bases). The CDR3 covers 15 residues. From germline, CDR1 is WSHSY and CDR2 SAAADI. V shed 6 bases and J shed 7 bases, with 16 bases lying between them. CDR3 loop: CASSEDSAGNSPLHF. CDR3 coding DNA: TGCGCCAGCAGCGAAGACAGTGCTGGAAATTCACCCCTCCACTTT.

The chain recombines TRBV7-8 with TRBJ1-1; a possible D gene is TRBD1 (5 bases). The CDR3 totals 14 residues. Germline values: CDR1 SGHVS, CDR2 FQNEAQ. V was pared by 7 bases and J by 3 bases, with 15 bases between. CDR3: CASTFGGGDTEAFF. CDR3 nucleotide sequence: TGTGCCAGCACCTTTGGTGGGGGGGACACTGAAGCTTTCTTT.

The chain uses TRBV5-1 and TRBJ1-3; D might be TRBD1 (5 bases). This CDR3 spans 14 amino acids. V was cut by 4 bases and J by 0 bases, with 8 bases left in between. Germline lookup yields CDR1 SGHRS and CDR2 YFSETQ. The chain's CDR3 is CASSRDHSGNTIYF. The CDR3 DNA reads as TGCGCCAGCAGCAGGGACCACTCTGGAAACACCATATATTTT. The variable domain in full, completed from reference TRBV5-1 and TRBJ1-3, reads KAGVTQTPRYLIKTRGQQVTLSCSPISGHRSVSWYQQTPGQGLQFLFEYFSETQRNKGNFPGRFSGRQFSNSRSEMNVSTLELGDSALYLCASSRDHSGNTIYFGEGSWLTVV.

This clone came up once. The V and J genes are TRBV4-3 and TRBJ2-7; D not resolved. Germline CDR1 LGHNA, CDR2 YSLEER. The V and J ends lost 0 bases and 0 bases respectively, with 12 bases between them. The CDR3 length is 16 residues. The CDR3 loop is CASSQDLLGGSYEQYF. In DNA, the CDR3 is TGCGCCAGCAGCCAAGACCTTCTTGGCGGCTCCTACGAGCAGTACTTC.

The genes are TRBV6-5 and TRBJ1-2, with 7 bases matching TRBD1. Germline V CDR1 and CDR2: MNHEY, SVGAGI. The CDR3 totals 15 residues. V was pared by 7 bases and J by 3 bases, with 11 bases of the junction left unmatched. The chain's CDR3 is CASTRKTGIYYGYTF. The CDR3 region has the DNA TGTGCCAGCACCCGGAAGACAGGGATATACTATGGCTACACCTTC.

This chain joins TRBV12-3 or TRBV12-4 and TRBJ2-7, with 7 bases fitting TRBD2. CDR3 length: 13 residues. The V gene end was trimmed by 5 bases and the J gene end by 2 bases; junction bases not matched to a gene: 3. The CDR3 nucleotides are TGTGCCAGCAGTAGCGGGACCCCCTACGAGCAGTACTTC. Amino acid sequence: CASSSGTPYEQYF.

The gene calls are TRBV11-2 and TRBJ2-3; the D call may be TRBD1 or TRBD2 (5 bases each). Trimming shortened V by 7 bases and J by 0 bases, and 14 bases separated the two germline ends. The CDR3 covers 15 residues. Germline lookup yields CDR1 SGHAT and CDR2 FQNNGV. The CDR3 spells CASNRGTVSTDTQYF. The CDR3 DNA sequence: TGTGCCAGCAACAGAGGGACCGTTAGCACAGATACGCAGTATTTT.

Ten or more counts support this clone. This chain joins TRBV14 and TRBJ1-2; 7 nucleotides match TRBD1. Germline lookup yields CDR1 SGHDN and CDR2 FVKESK. J was trimmed by 5 bases and V by 2 bases; bases with no gene match: 5. The CDR3 contains 14 residues. CDR3 nucleotide sequence: TGTGCCAGCAGCCAAAGGGGGCAAACTTATGGCTACACCTTC. Translating it yields CASSQRGQTYGYTF.

This chain links TRBV6-2 or TRBV6-3 with TRBJ1-6, with D uncertain. The CDR3 has 12 residues. V was cut by 6 bases and J by 7 bases, with 7 bases left in between. Germline assignment: CDR1 MNHEY and CDR2 SVGEGT. The CDR3 nucleotides are TGTGCCAGCAGGCCTGACAATTCACCCCTCCACTTT. Protein: CASRPDNSPLHF.

The genes are TRBV6-2 or TRBV6-3 and TRBJ2-7; the match to TRBD1 covers 8 bases. Germline loops: CDR1 MNHEY, CDR2 SVGEGT. Trimming took 2 bases from V and 5 from J; bases not matched to a gene: 11. The CDR3 is made up of 16 amino acids. Here the CDR3 DNA reads TGTGCCAGCAGTTACGAGCCAGTGACAGGGGCCCACGAGCAGTACTTC. This translates into CASSYEPVTGAHEQYF.

The chain is built from TRBV4-1 and TRBJ1-1; TRBD1 aligns across 8 bases. The CDR3 consists of 13 residues. V shed 4 bases, J shed 3 bases, and the junction held 1 base outside the gene matches. Germline lookup yields CDR1 MGHRA and CDR2 YSYEKL. The chain's CDR3 is CASSPDRDTEAFF. The CDR3 region has the DNA TGCGCCAGCAGCCCGGACAGGGACACTGAAGCTTTCTTT.

This clone was seen a handful of times. The chain joins TRBV15 to TRBJ2-7, with D perhaps TRBD2 (7 bases). CDR1 and CDR2 (germline): LNHNV, YYDKDF (reference sequence). This CDR3 comprises 13 residues. With 3 bases removed from V and 4 bases from J, the gap between germline ends came to 10 bases. CDR3 in amino acids: CATSSEGGYEQYF. CDR3 in DNA: TGTGCCACCAGCAGCGAGGGGGGGTACGAGCAGTACTTC. Variable domain in full (rest from reference TRBV15 and TRBJ2-7): DAMVIQNPRYQVTQFGKPVTLSCSQTLNHNVMYWYQQKSSQAPKLLFHYYDKDFNNEADTPDNFQSRRPNTSFCFLDIRSPGLGDTAMYLCATSSEGGYEQYFGPGTRLTVT.

The V gene is TRBV7-6, the J gene TRBJ2-5; D unresolved. The CDR3 contains 12 residues. Germline CDR1 is SGHVS and CDR2 is FNYEAQ. V lost 4 bases and J 3 bases, leaving 6 bases between the germline ends. CDR3 loop: CASSSPKETQYF. The CDR3 nucleotides read TGTGCCAGCAGCTCCCCGAAAGAGACCCAGTACTTC.

V is TRBV15 and J is TRBJ1-1; D gene uncertain. This CDR3 spans 16 amino acids. V shed 1 base and J shed 5 bases, with 17 bases lying between them. Germline CDR1 reads LNHNV; CDR2 reads YYDKDF (reference sequence). The CDR3 region has the DNA TGTGCCACCAGCAGAGTCCCACGGTTGGGGTATACTGAAGCTTTCTTT. Translated: CATSRVPRLGYTEAFF.

This chain uses TRBV5-5 with TRBJ1-2; a weak D match, TRBD1 (5 bases). The CDR3 extends over 17 amino acids. CDR1 is SGHKS and CDR2 is YYEKEE in the germline V gene (reference sequence). Trimming cost V 0 bases and J 1 base, with 16 bases left between them. The CDR3 DNA reads as TGTGCCAGCAGCTTGGGGCCCGTGGGGGTCATTAACTATGGCTACACCTTC. Translated, it gives CASSLGPVGVINYGYTF.

V gene TRBV7-3 combines with J gene TRBJ2-3; D is perhaps TRBD2 (6 bases). Germline V lookup: CDR1 SGHTA, CDR2 FQGTGA. V dropped 5 bases and J dropped 0 bases, with 24 bases sitting between them. This CDR3 is built from 19 residues. The DNA for the CDR3 is TGTGCCAGCAGCCCCGAACCGGGACGGGGGAGTACTAGCACAGATACGCAGTATTTT. It specifies CASSPEPGRGSTSTDTQYF.

The CDR3 reads CASSIDRGQETQYF. The CDR3 nucleotides are TGTGCCAGTAGTATAGACAGGGGGCAAGAGACCCAGTACTTC. The chain uses TRBV19 and TRBJ2-5; 7 bases are shared with TRBD1. Germline V gene data show CDR1 as LNHDA and CDR2 as SQIVND (reference sequence). V gave up 0 bases and J gave up 2 bases; unmatched junction bases: 0. The CDR3 runs 14 residues.

This clone showed up just once. The chain uses TRBV15 and TRBJ2-2; TRBD1 matches 7 bases. Germline loops: CDR1 LNHNV, CDR2 YYDKDF (reference sequence). The CDR3 consists of 14 residues. The J segment lost 2 bases and the V segment lost 9 bases, leaving 6 bases of the junction unmatched. This CDR3 is CATATGANTGELFF. The CDR3, as DNA: TGTGCCACGGCTACAGGGGCCAACACCGGGGAGCTGTTTTTT.

The chain carries TRBV11-3 and TRBJ1-1; TRBD1 is a possible D gene (5 bases). This CDR3 has 14 amino acids. The germline V and J ends were trimmed by 6 bases and 4 bases, with 15 bases remaining between them. Germline lookup yields CDR1 SGHNT and CDR2 YENEEA. CDR3 amino acids: CASRTGTQGTEAFF. In nucleotides, the CDR3 is TGTGCCAGCAGGACCGGGACCCAAGGCACTGAAGCTTTCTTT.

The chain uses TRBV7-9 and TRBJ2-7; perhaps D is TRBD1 or TRBD2 (5 bases each). There are 12 residues in the CDR3. The V end was cut by 5 bases, the J end by 3 bases, with 8 bases between. Germline-derived CDR1 and CDR2 are SEHNR and FQNEAQ (reference sequence). The CDR3 here is CASSRDGYEQYF. The CDR3 DNA sequence: TGTGCCAGCAGCCGGGACGGCTACGAGCAGTACTTC.

The chain joins TRBV5-1 to TRBJ1-4; D is ambiguous. Trimming removed 0 bases from V and 0 bases from J, with 9 bases in between. Germline CDR1 and CDR2: SGHRS and YFSETQ. The CDR3 runs to 16 residues. CDR3 nucleotides: TGCGCCAGCAGCTTGGGGCAGGCCGCAACTAATGAAAAACTGTTTTTT. This gives the protein CASSLGQAATNEKLFF.

This clone is a singleton in its sample. The chain is built from TRBV28 and TRBJ1-2, with 10 bases fitting TRBD1. Germline CDR1 and CDR2: MDHEN and SYDVKM. The CDR3 consists of 17 residues. Trimming removed 6 bases from V and 8 bases from J; junction bases left unmatched: 18. The CDR3 protein is CASSDRDRGHRGGGYTF. CDR3 DNA: TGTGCCAGCAGCGACCGGGACAGGGGCCACCGTGGGGGGGGCTACACCTTC.

J is TRBJ2-1 and V is TRBV5-1, with D tentatively TRBD1 or TRBD2 (5 bases each). The CDR3 has 15 amino acids. V was cut by 3 bases and J by 1 base, with 11 bases left in between. Germline V CDR1 and CDR2: SGHRS, YFSETQ. CDR3 sequence: CASSSDGGSYNEQFF. The DNA for the CDR3 is TGCGCCAGCAGCTCGGATGGGGGTTCCTACAATGAGCAGTTCTTC.

The CDR3 nucleotides are TGTGCCACCAGTGGTGGGGGGAACACTGAAGCTTTCTTT. It yields the protein CATSGGGNTEAFF. The chain employs TRBV24-1 and TRBJ1-1; a possible D gene is TRBD1 (5 bases). Trimming stripped 5 bases from V and 1 base from J, with 7 bases between. Germline CDR1 reads KGHDR; CDR2 reads SFDVKD. The CDR3 has 13 residues.

V is TRBV15 and J is TRBJ2-3, with D perhaps being TRBD1 or TRBD2 (6 bases each). CDR1 is LNHNV and CDR2 is YYDKDF in the germline V gene (reference sequence). Trimming shortened V by 0 bases and J by 8 bases, and 21 bases separated the two germline ends. CDR3 length: 17 residues. CDR3 nucleotide sequence: TGTGCCACCAGCAGAGATGGGGGACCAGGGGTGGGAGGTACGCAGTATTTT. Translating it yields CATSRDGGPGVGGTQYF.

CDR3: CATSRQRTGIPYEQYF. The CDR3 DNA reads TGTGCCACCAGCAGACAAAGGACAGGGATCCCCTACGAGCAGTACTTC. The rearrangement joins TRBV15 to TRBJ2-7; 8 bases agree with TRBD1. Trimming took 2 bases from V and 2 from J; bases not matched to a gene: 8. CDR3 length equals 16 residues. Per germline, CDR1 LNHNV and CDR2 YYDKDF (reference sequence).

The chain recombines TRBV28 with TRBJ1-2; D not resolved. Per the germline V gene, CDR1 is MDHEN and CDR2 is SYDVKM. The CDR3 is made up of 13 amino acids. V was pared by 6 bases and J by 2 bases, with 10 bases between. The CDR3 here is CASSVAQNYGYTF. CDR3 nucleotide sequence: TGTGCCAGCAGCGTAGCACAGAACTATGGCTACACCTTC.

The J gene is TRBJ1-5, the V gene TRBV6-1; 7 nucleotides align to TRBD1. Losses at the gene ends were 8 bases for V and 5 bases for J; bases not matched to a gene: 6. The V gene's germline CDR1 is MNHNS and CDR2 SASEGT. The CDR3 is made up of 13 amino acids. CDR3 sequence (DNA): TGTGCCAGCGGAGGAACAGGGGATCAGCCCCAGCATTTT. Protein sequence: CASGGTGDQPQHF.

This rearrangement joins TRBV7-9 to TRBJ2-7; TRBD1 aligns across 9 bases. J lost 5 bases, V lost 5 bases, and 10 bases had no gene match. The germline V gene encodes CDR1 SEHNR and CDR2 FQNEAQ (reference sequence). CDR3 length: 15 amino acids. CDR3 DNA: TGTGCCAGCAGCATTCCGGGACAGGGCGTCCACGAGCAGTACTTC. This translates into CASSIPGQGVHEQYF.

The chain has TRBV20-1 and TRBJ1-2, with D possibly being TRBD1 (5 bases). The V end was cut by 3 bases, the J end by 1 base, with 18 bases between. CDR1 is DFQATT and CDR2 is SNEGSKA in the germline V gene (reference sequence). CDR3 length equals 16 residues. CDR3 sequence (DNA): TGCAGTGCTAGTCTCCCCTCCCGGACAAGTAACTATGGCTACACCTTC. Translating gives CSASLPSRTSNYGYTF.